This entry lists 32 T cell receptor beta chains sequenced from one sample in a study of T cell responses to AZD1222 COVID-19 vaccine. TCRdb's table, derived via immunoSEQ multiplex PCR, lists solely in-frame clones and lacks some. The table includes approximately 140,000 clones, 90% to 95% detected once. The sample consisted of peripheral blood, taken on day 0 of AZD1222 vaccination. The source of these receptors is an adult in good health.

This sequence joins TRBV7-9 and TRBJ2-1; 10 nucleotides match TRBD2. The CDR3 has 13 residues. V lost 6 bases, J lost 10 bases, and 6 bases stayed unmatched. Germline loops: CDR1 SEHNR, CDR2 FQNEAQ (reference sequence). CDR3 sequence reads: CASSFSGGPEQFF. DNA of the CDR3: TGTGCCAGCAGTTTTAGCGGGGGGCCAGAGCAGTTCTTC.

The CDR3 spells CASSRAGGGWINEQFF. The CDR3 coding sequence is TGTGCCAGCAGTAGGGCCGGAGGGGGCTGGATCAATGAGCAGTTCTTC. The chain recombines TRBV27 with TRBJ2-1; possibly TRBD1 for D (7 bases). The CDR3 sequence is 16 residues long. The germline gives CDR1 MNHEY, CDR2 SMNVEV (reference sequence). The V and J ends lost 5 bases and 6 bases respectively, with 20 bases between them.

This rearrangement joins TRBV29-1 to TRBJ2-3; D gene ambiguous. Germline V gives CDR1 SQVTM, CDR2 ANQGSEA. This CDR3 is built from 11 residues. V was pared by 8 bases and J by 2 bases, with 8 bases between. The CDR3 coding sequence is TGCAGCTCGACACACACAGATACGCAGTATTTT. Translation: CSSTHTDTQYF.

V usage is TRBV9 and J usage is TRBJ2-7; a possible D gene is TRBD2 (5 bases). The CDR3 has 16 amino acids. Trimming took off 2 bases at V and 5 bases at J, with 20 bases between the two ends. Germline loops: CDR1 SGDLS, CDR2 YYNGEE. CDR3 nucleotides: TGTGCCAGCAGCGTTTCTAAGGACTCCTTTGGGGACGAGCAGTACTTC. Encoded protein: CASSVSKDSFGDEQYF.

J is TRBJ2-1 and V is TRBV7-2, with 9 bases lining up with TRBD2. Germline V gene lookup returns CDR1 SGHTA and CDR2 FQGNSA. V was clipped by 1 base and J by 2 bases; unmatched bases: 3. This CDR3 is built from 16 residues. The CDR3 here is CASSLELAGPYNEQFF. The CDR3, as DNA: TGTGCCAGCAGCTTAGAACTAGCGGGTCCCTACAATGAGCAGTTCTTC.

The chain couples TRBV6-6 to TRBJ1-2; a weak D match, TRBD1 (5 bases). CDR1 and CDR2 (germline): MNHNY, SVGAGI (reference sequence). V lost 2 bases and J lost 4, with 8 bases in between. This CDR3 contains 13 residues. The CDR3 DNA sequence: TGTGCCAGCAGTTACGATGGGGCCTATGGCTACACCTTC. Protein sequence: CASSYDGAYGYTF.

The chain uses TRBV15 and TRBJ1-2; TRBD1 matches 9 bases. The germline V gene encodes CDR1 LNHNV and CDR2 YYDKDF (reference sequence). V shed 0 bases and J 7 bases; nucleotides not matched to a gene: 6. This CDR3 is built from 15 residues. CDR3 protein: CATSRDVTGGSGYTF. The CDR3 bases are TGTGCCACCAGCAGAGATGTGACAGGGGGTAGTGGCTACACCTTC.

This clone was observed once. The chain combines TRBV14 with TRBJ1-4; unclear D gene. CDR3 length equals 13 residues. CDR1 SGHDN and CDR2 FVKESK come from the germline V gene. V was clipped by 0 bases and J by 8 bases, with 7 bases between them. This chain's CDR3 is CASSQENQEKLFF. DNA for the CDR3: TGTGCCAGCAGCCAAGAGAACCAGGAAAAACTGTTTTTT.

This clone was detected only a few times. The V and J genes are TRBV7-2 and TRBJ1-1; TRBD1 matches 8 bases. V was clipped by 5 bases and J by 5 bases; unmatched bases: 10. Germline V lookup: CDR1 SGHTA, CDR2 FQGNSA. The CDR3 is 15 residues long. The CDR3 spells CASSTGGTGRTEAFF. In DNA, the CDR3 is TGTGCCAGCAGCACGGGCGGGACAGGAAGGACTGAAGCTTTCTTT. Using reference TRBV7-2 and TRBJ1-1 for the parts outside the CDR3, the full variable domain is GAGVSQSPSNKVTEKGKDVELRCDPISGHTALYWYRQSLGQGLEFLIYFQGNSAPDKSGLPSDRFSAERTGGSVSTLTIQRTQQEDSAVYLCASSTGGTGRTEAFFGQGTRLTVV.

The chain joins TRBV7-2 to TRBJ2-5; no clear D gene. Trimming stripped 0 bases from V and 5 bases from J, with 10 bases between. Germline V CDR1 and CDR2: SGHTA, FQGNSA. The CDR3 is made up of 14 amino acids. Written as DNA, the CDR3 is TGTGCCAGCAGCTTAGCCCGTGGGATGGAGACCCAGTACTTC. Translated, it gives CASSLARGMETQYF.

The sample holds a few counts of this clone. This sequence joins TRBV29-1 and TRBJ1-3; D is undetermined. The CDR3 covers 13 residues. V was pared by 0 bases and J by 0 bases, with 3 bases between. Germline V gene sequence: CDR1 SQVTM, CDR2 ANQGSEA. The CDR3 sequence is CSVEDGSGNTIYF. The CDR3 DNA is TGCAGCGTTGAAGATGGCTCTGGAAACACCATATATTTT.

The CDR3 is CASSVLGDPTNEQFF. In nucleotides, the CDR3 is TGTGCCAGCAGCGTACTGGGAGACCCCACCAATGAGCAGTTCTTC. The chain is built from TRBV9 and TRBJ2-1, with D maybe TRBD2 (5 bases). V shed 1 base and J shed 6 bases, with 14 bases lying between them. CDR1 SGDLS and CDR2 YYNGEE come from the germline V gene. The CDR3 contains 15 residues.

The genes are TRBV5-1 and TRBJ1-3; D remains unclear. Trimming removed 8 bases from V and 0 bases from J, with 6 bases in between. CDR3 length: 12 residues. CDR1 is SGHRS, CDR2 YFSETQ, per germline. As DNA, the CDR3 is TGCGCCAGTGGTGACTCTGGAAACACCATATATTTT. Its translation is CASGDSGNTIYF. The variable domain in full, with the rest retrieved from reference TRBV5-1 and TRBJ1-3, is KAGVTQTPRYLIKTRGQQVTLSCSPISGHRSVSWYQQTPGQGLQFLFEYFSETQRNKGNFPGRFSGRQFSNSRSEMNVSTLELGDSALYLCASGDSGNTIYFGEGSWLTVV.

The J gene is TRBJ2-1, the V gene TRBV24-1, with 7 nucleotides matching TRBD2. The V segment lost 3 bases and the J segment 6 bases; nucleotides outside the gene matches: 10. The CDR3 is 16 residues long. Germline CDR1 reads KGHDR; CDR2 reads SFDVKD. The CDR3 sequence: CATSDPSGEISNEQFF. CDR3 DNA sequence: TGTGCCACCAGTGATCCCAGCGGGGAAATCAGCAATGAGCAGTTCTTC.

This clone was seen a single time. The rearrangement uses TRBV5-8 and TRBJ1-5; 11 bases match TRBD1. After removal of 4 bases from V and 5 bases from J, the junction contained 11 bases not matched to a gene. The CDR3 covers 17 residues. The germline CDR1 and CDR2 sequences are SGHTS and YDEGEE. DNA for the CDR3: TGTGCCAGCAGCCAGACATGGGACAGGGGGGGGGATCAGCCCCAGCATTTT. Protein sequence: CASSQTWDRGGDQPQHF.

This rearrangement joins TRBV11-2 to TRBJ2-7; 12 bases match TRBD1. CDR1 is SGHAT and CDR2 is FQNNGV in the germline V gene. The CDR3 is made up of 19 amino acids. Trimming took 2 bases from V and 3 from J; bases not matched to a gene: 14. CDR3 DNA sequence: TGTGCCAGCAGCTTAAAAGGGACAGGGGGCGTGAGAAGCGTCTACGAGCAGTACTTC. As protein: CASSLKGTGGVRSVYEQYF.

This chain's CDR3 is CASSRTGQGLGNTIYF. The CDR3 DNA reads as TGTGCCAGCAGCCGTACGGGACAGGGGTTGGGAAACACCATATATTTT. This chain joins TRBV7-9 and TRBJ1-3; TRBD1 agrees at 10 bases. Germline V gene sequence: CDR1 SEHNR, CDR2 FQNEAQ (reference sequence). The CDR3 has 16 amino acids. J was trimmed by 4 bases and V by 5 bases; bases with no gene match: 8.

This chain connects TRBV19 to TRBJ2-7, with D maybe TRBD2 (5 bases). The ends were cut back, 5 bases at V and 7 bases at J, with 18 bases in the middle. The CDR3 is 14 residues long. The germline V gene encodes CDR1 LNHDA and CDR2 SQIVND (reference sequence). The DNA of the CDR3 is TGTGCCAGTAGTCTGACCGCAGGACTGGGGGAGCAGTACTTC. Translating it yields CASSLTAGLGEQYF.

This chain joins TRBV5-1 and TRBJ2-7; 8 bases fit TRBD2. CDR1 is SGHRS and CDR2 is YFSETQ in the germline V gene. With 4 bases clipped from V and 0 bases from J, the junction kept 6 bases outside the gene matches. There are 15 residues in the CDR3. The CDR3 sequence is CASSITSGHSYEQYF. DNA of the CDR3: TGCGCCAGCAGCATCACTAGCGGCCACTCCTACGAGCAGTACTTC.

V usage is TRBV5-1 and J usage is TRBJ2-3, with 14 bases fitting TRBD2. Germline CDR1 and CDR2: SGHRS and YFSETQ. The CDR3 totals 17 residues. The V gene end was trimmed by 4 bases and the J gene end by 4 bases; junction bases not matched to a gene: 8. CDR3 nucleotides: TGCGCCAGCAGCGCCTCCGGGACTAGCGGGGGCGCAGATACGCAGTATTTT. This translates into CASSASGTSGGADTQYF.

The gene calls are TRBV28 and TRBJ2-7, with D unclear. V shed 6 bases and J shed 6 bases, with 15 bases lying between them. CDR3 length: 13 amino acids. Germline assignment: CDR1 MDHEN and CDR2 SYDVKM. DNA of the CDR3: TGTGCCAGCAGCTCCCTTGACTGGATCGAGCAGTACTTC. Amino acid sequence: CASSSLDWIEQYF.

V and J are TRBV14 and TRBJ2-1; D could derive from TRBD1 or TRBD2 (5 bases each). V lost 0 bases to trimming and J lost 7 bases, with 10 bases between them. The V gene's germline CDR1 is SGHDN and CDR2 FVKESK. The CDR3 has 14 residues. Here the CDR3 reads CASSQDREGNEQFF. Written as DNA, the CDR3 is TGTGCCAGCAGCCAAGATCGTGAGGGGAATGAGCAGTTCTTC.

This clone was seen a few times. The V call is TRBV7-8, the J call TRBJ2-2; tentative D call: TRBD1 (6 bases). Germline CDR1 SGHVS, CDR2 FQNEAQ. V was shortened by 8 bases and J by 2 bases, with 12 bases between the two germline ends. The CDR3 is 14 amino acids. As DNA, the CDR3 is TGTGCCAGCTTCCCGGGACACAACACCGGGGAGCTGTTTTTT. Translated: CASFPGHNTGELFF.

The chain uses TRBV7-3 and TRBJ2-3; 7 positions agree with TRBD2. Germline-derived CDR1 and CDR2 are SGHTA and FQGTGA. The CDR3 extends over 14 amino acids. V dropped 6 bases and J dropped 4; count of bases not matched to a gene: 7. CDR3 bases: TGTGCCAGCAGATTAGCGGGTGGAGCAGATACGCAGTATTTT. Protein product: CASRLAGGADTQYF.

This chain links TRBV19 with TRBJ1-6, with 7 bases that match TRBD1. V dropped 1 base and J dropped 8; count of bases not matched to a gene: 11. Germline V gene lookup returns CDR1 LNHDA and CDR2 SQIVND (reference sequence). The CDR3 has 17 amino acids. CDR3 region: CASSIVRETGSYSPLHF. The DNA of the CDR3 is TGTGCCAGTAGTATAGTCCGTGAGACAGGGAGTTATTCACCCCTCCACTTT.

This clone was counted between two and nine times. The chain joins TRBV9 to TRBJ1-1, with D tentatively TRBD1 (6 bases). Germline loops: CDR1 SGDLS, CDR2 YYNGEE. The CDR3 runs 16 residues. Trimming removed 0 bases at V and 6 bases at J, with 18 bases between. Written as DNA, the CDR3 is TGTGCCAGCAGCGTAGCCGGGGCGGGGACAAGCCCTGAAGCTTTCTTT. The encoded protein is CASSVAGAGTSPEAFF.

The gene calls are TRBV9 and TRBJ1-5, with TRBD1 matching 8 bases. Trimming at V came to 0 bases and at J to 5 bases, leaving 4 bases not matched to a gene. Germline V gene lookup returns CDR1 SGDLS and CDR2 YYNGEE. The CDR3 extends over 15 amino acids. CDR3 region: CASSVGTGWDQPQHF. As DNA, the CDR3 is TGTGCCAGCAGCGTAGGGACAGGGTGGGATCAGCCCCAGCATTTT.

The chain is built from TRBV24-1 and TRBJ2-1; tentative D call: TRBD2 (6 bases). Trimming removed 2 bases from V and 13 bases from J, with 14 bases in between. The CDR3 is made up of 13 amino acids. CDR1 KGHDR and CDR2 SFDVKD come from the germline V gene. CDR3 bases: TGTGCCACCAGTGATTACATGGGAGCGGGCCAGTTCTTC. It specifies CATSDYMGAGQFF.

The gene calls are TRBV19 and TRBJ1-5; 8 bases agree with TRBD1. The CDR3 loop spans 16 amino acids. J gave up 2 bases and V 4 bases, and 7 bases lay outside the gene matches. CDR1 is LNHDA and CDR2 is SQIVND in the germline V gene (reference sequence). CDR3 region: CASSTDRVGGNQPQHF. CDR3 in DNA: TGTGCCAGTAGTACGGACAGGGTCGGGGGCAATCAGCCCCAGCATTTT.

This chain connects TRBV30 to TRBJ1-6, with 10 positions matching TRBD1. The trim removed 4 bases at V and 6 bases at J, leaving 3 bases unmatched. Germline V CDR1 and CDR2: GTSNPN, SVGIG (reference sequence). CDR3 length: 14 amino acids. CDR3 DNA: TGTGCCTGGAATGGACAGGGGGTTAATTCACCCCTCCACTTT. Translation: CAWNGQGVNSPLHF.

This chain links TRBV11-2 with TRBJ2-2; D unclear. The CDR3 runs 16 residues. Trimming removed 1 base from V and 0 bases from J, with 9 bases in between. Per the germline V gene, CDR1 is SGHAT and CDR2 is FQNNGV. CDR3 DNA: TGTGCCAGCAGCTTAGTTTCGGGCCCGAACACCGGGGAGCTGTTTTTT. It is translated as CASSLVSGPNTGELFF.

The V gene is TRBV6-5, the J gene TRBJ2-3, with TRBD2 matching over 7 bases. This CDR3 has 13 amino acids. V shed 8 bases and J 14 bases; nucleotides not matched to a gene: 16. Germline V gene lookup returns CDR1 MNHEY and CDR2 SVGAGI. CDR3 bases: TGTGCCAGCGTAATGAGGGCTAGCGGTATGTGGTATTTT. Its protein is CASVMRASGMWYF.